One T cell receptor beta chain is described in this entry. This sequence may be a read error, since a much larger clone differs from it by one base. This sample was taken from a study of Graves' ophthalmopathy and Graves' hyperthyroidism. In germline, CDR1 is ENHRY, CDR2 SYGVKD. V shed 6 bases and J shed 4 bases, with 18 bases lying between them. This CDR3 region has 15 residues. RNA transcripts yielded amplified TCR beta CDR3 regions. Following a first-round RT-PCR that used HTBI primers, a second-round multiplex PCR was carried out. One entry per CDR3 protein, called by TCRdb with MiXCR from the multiplex PCR reads. The sample consists of 1 million to 1.3 million distinct CDR3 sequences, around a third of them appearing once.

Sequenced: peripheral blood or thyroid tissue (not recorded which). This sequence was found in an adult man with Graves' hyperthyroidism. V gene TRBV10-3 combines with J gene TRBJ1-2; D gene unclear. In nucleotides, the CDR3 is TGTGCCATCAGCGACATGGCAGTCCCGGTCTATGGCTACACCTTC. It is translated as CAISDMAVPVYGYTF.